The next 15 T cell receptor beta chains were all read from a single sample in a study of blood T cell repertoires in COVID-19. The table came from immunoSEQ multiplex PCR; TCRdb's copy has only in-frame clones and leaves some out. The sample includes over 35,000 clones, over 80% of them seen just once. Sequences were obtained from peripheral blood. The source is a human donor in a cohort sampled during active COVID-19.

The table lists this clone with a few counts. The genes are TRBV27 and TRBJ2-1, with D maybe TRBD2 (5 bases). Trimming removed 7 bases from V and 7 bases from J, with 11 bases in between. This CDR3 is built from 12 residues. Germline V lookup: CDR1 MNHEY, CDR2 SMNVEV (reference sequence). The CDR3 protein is CASTAGRNEQFF. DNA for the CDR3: TGTGCCAGCACCGCGGGCAGAAATGAGCAGTTCTTC.

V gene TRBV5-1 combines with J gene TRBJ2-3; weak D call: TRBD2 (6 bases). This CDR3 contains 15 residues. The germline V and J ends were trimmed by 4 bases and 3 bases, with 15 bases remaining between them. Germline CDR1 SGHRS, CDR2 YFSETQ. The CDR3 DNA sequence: TGCGCCAGCAGCGATGGTAAAGGGAGGACAGATACGCAGTATTTT. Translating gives CASSDGKGRTDTQYF.

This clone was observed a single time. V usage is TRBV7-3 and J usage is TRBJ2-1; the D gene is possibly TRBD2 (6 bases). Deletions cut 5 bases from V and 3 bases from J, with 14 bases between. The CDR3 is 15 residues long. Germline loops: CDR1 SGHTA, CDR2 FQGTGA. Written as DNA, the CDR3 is TGTGCCAGCAGCCAAAAAGCGGGCCTCTACAATGAGCAGTTCTTC. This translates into CASSQKAGLYNEQFF.

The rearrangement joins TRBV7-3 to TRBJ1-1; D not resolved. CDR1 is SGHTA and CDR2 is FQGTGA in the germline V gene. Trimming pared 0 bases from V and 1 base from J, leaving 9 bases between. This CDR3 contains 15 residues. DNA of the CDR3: TGTGCCAGCAGCTTAACGTCGTCGGGGAACACTGAAGCTTTCTTT. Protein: CASSLTSSGNTEAFF.

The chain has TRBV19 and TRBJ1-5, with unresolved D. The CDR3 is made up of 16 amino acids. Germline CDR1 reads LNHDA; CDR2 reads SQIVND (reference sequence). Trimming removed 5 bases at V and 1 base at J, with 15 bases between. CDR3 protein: CASSPLWEGSNQPQHF. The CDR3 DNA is TGTGCCAGTAGTCCACTGTGGGAGGGCAGCAATCAGCCCCAGCATTTT.

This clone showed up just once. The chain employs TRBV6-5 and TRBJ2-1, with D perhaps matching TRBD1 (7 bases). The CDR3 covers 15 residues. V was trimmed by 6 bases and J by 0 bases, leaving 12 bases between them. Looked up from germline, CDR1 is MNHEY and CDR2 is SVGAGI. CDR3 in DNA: TGTGCCAGCAGCTTTCAGGGGGGCTCCTACAATGAGCAGTTCTTC. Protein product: CASSFQGGSYNEQFF.

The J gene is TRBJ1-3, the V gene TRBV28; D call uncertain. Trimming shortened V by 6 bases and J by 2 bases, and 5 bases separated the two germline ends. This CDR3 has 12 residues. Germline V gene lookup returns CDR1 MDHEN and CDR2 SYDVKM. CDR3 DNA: TGTGCCAGCAGACTTGCTGGAAACACCATATATTTT. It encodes CASRLAGNTIYF.

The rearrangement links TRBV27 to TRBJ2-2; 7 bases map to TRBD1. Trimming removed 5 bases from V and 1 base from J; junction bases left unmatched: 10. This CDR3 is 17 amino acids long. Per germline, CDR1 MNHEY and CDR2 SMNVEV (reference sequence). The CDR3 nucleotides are TGTGCCAGCAGTACCCACCTCAGGGGGTGGAACACCGGGGAGCTGTTTTTT. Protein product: CASSTHLRGWNTGELFF.

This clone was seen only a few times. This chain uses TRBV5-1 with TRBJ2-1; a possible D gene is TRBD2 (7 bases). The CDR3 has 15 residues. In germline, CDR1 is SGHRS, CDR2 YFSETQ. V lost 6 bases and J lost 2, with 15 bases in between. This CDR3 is CASTSGGQTYNEQFF. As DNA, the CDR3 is TGCGCCAGCACCTCCGGGGGGCAGACCTACAATGAGCAGTTCTTC.

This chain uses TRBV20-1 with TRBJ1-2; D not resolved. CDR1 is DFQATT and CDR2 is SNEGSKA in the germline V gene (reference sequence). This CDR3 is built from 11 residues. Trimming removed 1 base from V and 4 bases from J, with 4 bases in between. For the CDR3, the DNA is TGCAGTGCTAGAGTTCTCTATGGCTACACCTTC. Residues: CSARVLYGYTF.

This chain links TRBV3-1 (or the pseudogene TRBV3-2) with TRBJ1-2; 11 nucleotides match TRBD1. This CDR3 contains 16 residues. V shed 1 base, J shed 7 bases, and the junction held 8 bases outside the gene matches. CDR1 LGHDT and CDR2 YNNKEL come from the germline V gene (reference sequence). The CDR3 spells CASSQVWTGGAFGYTF. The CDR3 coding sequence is TGTGCCAGCAGCCAAGTTTGGACAGGGGGCGCATTTGGCTACACCTTC.

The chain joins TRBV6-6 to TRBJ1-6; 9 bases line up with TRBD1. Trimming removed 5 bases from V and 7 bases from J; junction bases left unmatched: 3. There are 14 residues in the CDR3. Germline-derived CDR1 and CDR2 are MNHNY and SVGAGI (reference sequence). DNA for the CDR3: TGTGCCAGCAGTCAGACAGGGGGGAATTCACCCCTCCACTTT. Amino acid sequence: CASSQTGGNSPLHF.

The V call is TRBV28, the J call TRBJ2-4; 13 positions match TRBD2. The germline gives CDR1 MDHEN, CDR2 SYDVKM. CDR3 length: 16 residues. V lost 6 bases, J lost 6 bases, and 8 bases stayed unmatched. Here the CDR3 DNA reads TGTGCCAGCAGGTCTTCGACTAGCGGGGGGAGAAACATTCAGTACTTC. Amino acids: CASRSSTSGGRNIQYF.

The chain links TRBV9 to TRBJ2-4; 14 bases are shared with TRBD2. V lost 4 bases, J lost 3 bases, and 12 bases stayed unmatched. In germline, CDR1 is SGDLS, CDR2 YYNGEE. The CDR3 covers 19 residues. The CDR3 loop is CASSTRLAGGRLDKNIQYF. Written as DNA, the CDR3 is TGTGCCAGCAGCACCCGACTAGCGGGGGGGCGCTTGGACAAAAACATTCAGTACTTC. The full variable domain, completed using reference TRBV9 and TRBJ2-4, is DSGVTQTPKHLITATGQRVTLRCSPRSGDLSVYWYQQSLDQGLQFLIQYYNGEERAKGNILERFSAQQFPDLHSELNLSSLELGDSALYFCASSTRLAGGRLDKNIQYFGAGTRLSVL.

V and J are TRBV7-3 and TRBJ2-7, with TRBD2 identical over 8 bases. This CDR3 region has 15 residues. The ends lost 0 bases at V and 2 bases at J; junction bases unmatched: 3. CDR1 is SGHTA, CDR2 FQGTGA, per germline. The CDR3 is CASSLTGGGTYEQYF. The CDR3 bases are TGTGCCAGCAGCTTAACAGGCGGGGGGACCTACGAGCAGTACTTC.